One sample yielded the 22 T cell receptor beta chains listed below, sequenced in a study of cytomegalovirus exposure and HLA in healthy donors. PCR employed 60 Vbeta and 13 Jbeta primers. Data came from immunoSEQ multiplex PCR; TCRdb stores just in-frame clones and leaves some out. The sample includes some 100,000 clones, roughly 74% of them seen just once. The sequencing input was PBMCs. The source is a woman between 18 and 30 years old in good health and CMV-seropositive.

The chain couples TRBV27 to TRBJ2-3; D is possibly TRBD2 (5 bases). Trimming removed 3 bases from V and 0 bases from J, with 10 bases in between. Germline CDR1 reads MNHEY; CDR2 reads SMNVEV (reference sequence). CDR3 length equals 15 residues. CDR3 DNA sequence: TGTGCCAGCAGTTTTGGGCGGGCTAGCACAGATACGCAGTATTTT. Protein: CASSFGRASTDTQYF.

The chain is built from TRBV2 and TRBJ1-2; D is possibly TRBD1 (5 bases). The CDR3 spans 13 residues. The germline gives CDR1 SNHLY, CDR2 FYNNEI. The germline V and J ends were trimmed by 11 bases and 4 bases, with 17 bases remaining between them. In nucleotides, the CDR3 is TGTGCCGGATCACGCGGGGCGGCCTATGGCTACACCTTC. Amino acid sequence: CAGSRGAAYGYTF.

The chain joins TRBV5-6 to TRBJ2-7, with TRBD1 identical over 10 bases. The CDR3 consists of 14 residues. Germline-derived CDR1 and CDR2 are SGHDT and YYEEEE. The V and J ends lost 3 bases and 5 bases, in that order; junction bases with no gene match: 5. CDR3 loop: CASSWDRGSDEQYF. For the CDR3, the DNA is TGTGCCAGCAGCTGGGACAGGGGAAGCGACGAGCAGTACTTC.

This chain uses TRBV27 with TRBJ2-7, with 10 bases matching TRBD2. This CDR3 has 15 amino acids. J was trimmed by 7 bases and V by 5 bases; bases with no gene match: 11. Germline V CDR1 and CDR2: MNHEY, SMNVEV (reference sequence). The CDR3 sequence: CASSPSGSLLEEQYF. The CDR3, as DNA: TGTGCCAGCAGTCCTAGCGGGAGCCTCCTCGAGGAGCAGTACTTC.

Only a few counts were recorded for this clone. The genes are TRBV5-6 and TRBJ2-2, with D perhaps matching TRBD2 (6 bases). V lost 0 bases and J lost 0, with 15 bases in between. This CDR3 spans 18 amino acids. Looked up from germline, CDR1 is SGHDT and CDR2 is YYEEEE. The CDR3 loop is CASSLDLWAGPNTGELFF. The CDR3, as DNA: TGTGCCAGCAGCTTGGACCTCTGGGCGGGGCCGAACACCGGGGAGCTGTTTTTT.

About this clone itself: At one end, the junction sequence differs from germline, possibly due to a read error. Additional DNA sequences in this sample encode the identical CDR3. The chain combines TRBV7-9 with TRBJ1-1; possible D gene TRBD1, 5 bases. CDR1 and CDR2 from the germline V gene are SEHNR and FQNEAQ (reference sequence). This CDR3 contains 13 residues. In nucleotides, the CDR3 is TGCGCCAGCAGTTTTTGGGGGGGCACTGAAGCTTTCTTT. Protein sequence: CASSFWGGTEAFF.

V usage is TRBV4-2 and J usage is TRBJ1-5, with D uncertain. Germline-derived CDR1 and CDR2 are LGHNA and YNFKEQ. Deletions cut 0 bases from V and 6 bases from J, with 15 bases between. The CDR3 covers 16 residues. In DNA form, the CDR3 reads TGTGCCAGCAGCCAAGAACCGGGATCTTATACTCAGCCCCAGCATTTT. Amino acid sequence: CASSQEPGSYTQPQHF.

Here the CDR3 reads CASGGGEGQPQHF. The CDR3 bases are TGTGCCAGCGGCGGGGGCGAGGGTCAGCCCCAGCATTTT. The V and J genes are TRBV7-2 and TRBJ1-5; perhaps TRBD1 as D (6 bases). Germline V gene data show CDR1 as SGHTA and CDR2 as FQGNSA. This CDR3 is built from 13 residues. With 8 bases removed from V and 6 bases from J, the gap between germline ends came to 14 bases.

V and J are TRBV27 and TRBJ1-3, with TRBD1 identical over 7 bases. This CDR3 contains 13 residues. CDR1 and CDR2 (germline): MNHEY, SMNVEV (reference sequence). V lost 6 bases and J lost 1; bases outside the gene matches: 0. Written as DNA, the CDR3 is TGTGCCAGCAGGACAGGGTCTGGAAACACCATATATTTT. Its protein is CASRTGSGNTIYF.

Points on this clone: Additional DNA sequences in this sample encode the identical CDR3. The chain uses TRBV6-4 and TRBJ2-3; 8 bases are a match to TRBD2. The length of the CDR3 is 15 residues. Germline CDR1 is MRHNA and CDR2 is SNTAGT. J was trimmed by 1 base and V by 6 bases; bases with no gene match: 6. The CDR3 DNA reads TGTGCCAGCAGCGAAGGAGCGGGGGGCACAGATACGCAGTATTTT. Translation gives CASSEGAGGTDTQYF.

The chain recombines TRBV18 with TRBJ1-3, with D tentatively TRBD1 (5 bases). CDR3 size: 17 residues. The germline gives CDR1 KGHSH, CDR2 LQKENI. Trimming took off 6 bases at V and 0 bases at J, with 18 bases between the two ends. The CDR3 sequence is CASSPDAGRSSGNTIYF. The CDR3 nucleotides read TGTGCCAGCTCCCCGGATGCGGGACGGTCCTCTGGAAACACCATATATTTT.

The chain couples TRBV11-2 to TRBJ2-3, with 8 nucleotides matching TRBD2. Germline trimming cut 2 bases from V and 2 bases from J; bases unmatched to any gene: 12. The CDR3 is 18 residues long. From germline, CDR1 is SGHAT and CDR2 FQNNGV. The CDR3 DNA follows: TGTGCCAGCAGCTTAAACTATCCCGGGACTAGGAACACAGATACGCAGTATTTT. The encoded protein is CASSLNYPGTRNTDTQYF.

This clone appeared once. V and J are TRBV10-3 and TRBJ2-3; perhaps TRBD1 as D (6 bases). The ends were cut back, 1 base at V and 3 bases at J, with 11 bases in the middle. Germline lookup yields CDR1 ENHRY and CDR2 SYGVKD. The CDR3 is 15 amino acids. The DNA for the CDR3 is TGTGCCATCAGTGAGTGGGGGCCCCAGACAGATACGCAGTATTTT. Amino acids: CAISEWGPQTDTQYF.

The chain is built from TRBV19 and TRBJ1-6; TRBD1 might be the D (6 bases). CDR3 length equals 15 residues. Germline loops: CDR1 LNHDA, CDR2 SQIVND (reference sequence). The germline V and J ends were trimmed by 2 bases and 5 bases, with 10 bases remaining between them. CDR3 amino acids: CASSITGSDNSPLHF. The CDR3 nucleotides read TGTGCCAGTAGTATAACAGGGTCCGATAATTCACCCCTCCACTTT.

In this sample, this clone turned up a few times. The chain couples TRBV6-6 to TRBJ2-7; weak D call: TRBD1 (5 bases). The CDR3 is 13 amino acids. Trimming removed 6 bases from V and 3 bases from J, with 12 bases in between. Looked up from germline, CDR1 is MNHNY and CDR2 is SVGAGI (reference sequence). In nucleotides, the CDR3 is TGTGCCAGCAGGGCTGGACACAACTACGAGCAGTACTTC. It specifies CASRAGHNYEQYF.

This rearrangement joins TRBV5-6 to TRBJ1-2; no firm D call. This CDR3 has 14 residues. The V and J ends lost 0 bases and 8 bases respectively, with 14 bases between them. Germline assignment: CDR1 SGHDT and CDR2 YYEEEE. Here the CDR3 reads CASSLVVGSGGYTF. The CDR3 coding sequence is TGTGCCAGCAGCTTGGTTGTCGGGAGTGGAGGCTACACCTTC.

The gene calls are TRBV7-3 and TRBJ2-3; D is perhaps TRBD2 (6 bases). In germline, CDR1 is SGHTA, CDR2 FQGTGA. V shed 2 bases and J shed 4 bases, with 13 bases lying between them. There are 15 residues in the CDR3. CDR3 residues: CASSLLGTPPDTQYF. The CDR3 region has the DNA TGTGCCAGCAGCTTATTGGGGACTCCCCCAGATACGCAGTATTTT. Together with reference TRBV7-3 and TRBJ2-3, the CDR3 gives the full variable domain: GAGVSQTPSNKVTEKGKYVELRCDPISGHTALYWYRQSLGQGPEFLIYFQGTGAADDSGLPNDRFFAVRPEGSVSTLKIQRTERGDSAVYLCASSLLGTPPDTQYFGPGTRLTVL.

The chain couples TRBV4-3 to TRBJ2-1, with D unclear. Germline V gene lookup returns CDR1 LGHNA and CDR2 YSLEER. V gave up 1 base and J gave up 6 bases, with 7 bases separating them. This CDR3 is 13 amino acids long. Here the CDR3 DNA reads TGCGCCAGCAGCCAAGTTAGAGGCAATGAGCAGTTCTTC. This gives the protein CASSQVRGNEQFF.

The rearrangement links TRBV6-6 to TRBJ1-2, with D possibly TRBD1 on 5 matching bases. The germline V gene has CDR1 MNHNY and CDR2 SVGAGI (reference sequence). V lost 6 bases, J lost 4 bases, and 15 bases lay in between. CDR3 size: 14 residues. In nucleotides, the CDR3 is TGTGCCAGCAGCCGGGGAGGGGTGGCCTATGGCTACACCTTC. Amino acid sequence: CASSRGGVAYGYTF.

The J gene is TRBJ2-7, the V gene TRBV15; 9 bases match TRBD2. CDR3 length: 16 residues. Germline V gene lookup returns CDR1 LNHNV and CDR2 YYDKDF (reference sequence). V was pared by 0 bases and J by 0 bases, with 3 bases of the junction left unmatched. The CDR3 reads CATSRDDSGSSYEQYF. The CDR3 DNA reads as TGTGCCACCAGCAGAGACGATAGCGGGAGCTCCTACGAGCAGTACTTC.

The J gene is TRBJ2-1, the V gene TRBV6-5, with 8 bases matching TRBD2. With 2 bases clipped from V and 9 bases from J, the junction kept 9 bases outside the gene matches. Germline V gene data show CDR1 as MNHEY and CDR2 as SVGAGI. CDR3 length: 15 amino acids. The CDR3 DNA reads as TGTGCCAGCAGTTACCCCGGGAGGGTAGTATCTGAGCAGTTCTTC. Its protein is CASSYPGRVVSEQFF.

The chain has TRBV21-1 and TRBJ1-5; the table's D call, TRBD1, has no DNA check behind it. TRBV21-1 corresponds to a pseudogene. The CDR3 runs to 18 residues. This CDR3 is CASSKAGGRGRVRQPQHF. The CDR3, as DNA: TGTGCCAGCAGCAAAGCCGGGGGAAGGGGGCGCGTCAGGCAGCCCCAGCATTTT.